This is a list of T cell receptor beta chains from one sample in a study of beta chain features in type 1 diabetes. Libraries were prepared by immunoSEQ multiplex PCR; TCRdb keeps only in-frame clonotypes and omits some of them. This table has about 300,000 clones, about 8.5% appearing once. The sequencing sample was made of central memory CD4+ T cells from blood. The receptors here all came from a woman between 18 and 29 years old in good health. Both conserved end residues are trimmed from each CDR3. Fields, in order: V gene, J gene, CDR3 protein.

v_call: TRBV5-6
j_call: TRBJ1-1
cdr3_aa: ASRDRDSTEAF

v_call: TRBV7-9
j_call: TRBJ2-5
cdr3_aa: ASSSPVVAGVETQY

v_call: TRBV13
j_call: TRBJ1-1
cdr3_aa: ASSGAESGEAF

v_call: TRBV7-2
j_call: TRBJ2-2
cdr3_aa: ASSRKMGGGAGELF

v_call: TRBV2
j_call: TRBJ1-6
cdr3_aa: ASSETTGYNSPLH

v_call: TRBV4-2
j_call: TRBJ2-2
cdr3_aa: ASSQPGGNTGELF

v_call: TRBV7-8
j_call: TRBJ2-7
cdr3_aa: ASSPGGPSYEQY

v_call: TRBV2
j_call: TRBJ2-1
cdr3_aa: ASSLTSGRAVEQF

v_call: TRBV14
j_call: TRBJ2-5
cdr3_aa: ASSHGTVEETQY

v_call: TRBV5-6
j_call: TRBJ1-2
cdr3_aa: ASSRRLKLNYGYT

v_call: TRBV27
j_call: TRBJ2-5
cdr3_aa: ASRGQAGLTQY

v_call: TRBV5-1
j_call: TRBJ2-3
cdr3_aa: ASSLSTDTQY

v_call: TRBV7-2
j_call: TRBJ1-2
cdr3_aa: ASSMRQFANYGYT

v_call: TRBV18
j_call: TRBJ1-6
cdr3_aa: ASSPDRDSPLH

v_call: TRBV30
j_call: TRBJ1-3
cdr3_aa: AWFRSGRNTIY

v_call: TRBV18
j_call: TRBJ1-1
cdr3_aa: ASSPAQRNTEAF

v_call: TRBV5-4
j_call: TRBJ2-1
cdr3_aa: ASSLELAGKEQF

v_call: TRBV28
j_call: TRBJ1-3
cdr3_aa: ASSWQGSGNTIY

v_call: TRBV7-2
j_call: TRBJ2-5
cdr3_aa: ASSQSGSTRETQY

v_call: TRBV6-1
j_call: TRBJ2-7
cdr3_aa: ASSGAGKPYEQY

v_call: TRBV19
j_call: TRBJ2-3
cdr3_aa: ASSTQGYGDTQY

v_call: TRBV7-8
j_call: TRBJ1-1
cdr3_aa: ASSTKTGWTEAF